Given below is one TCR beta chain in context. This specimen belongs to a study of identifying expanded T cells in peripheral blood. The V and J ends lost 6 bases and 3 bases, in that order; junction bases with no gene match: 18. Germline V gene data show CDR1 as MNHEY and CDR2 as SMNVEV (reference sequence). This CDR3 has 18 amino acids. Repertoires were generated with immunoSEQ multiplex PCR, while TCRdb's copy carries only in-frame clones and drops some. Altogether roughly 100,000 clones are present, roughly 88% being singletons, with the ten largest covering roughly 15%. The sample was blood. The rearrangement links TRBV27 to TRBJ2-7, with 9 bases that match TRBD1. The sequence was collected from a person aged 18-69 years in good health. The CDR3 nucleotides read TGTGCCAGCAGCCCTGCGTTGGACAGGGGAATTCTTAGCTACGAGCAGTACTTC. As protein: CASSPALDRGILSYEQYF.